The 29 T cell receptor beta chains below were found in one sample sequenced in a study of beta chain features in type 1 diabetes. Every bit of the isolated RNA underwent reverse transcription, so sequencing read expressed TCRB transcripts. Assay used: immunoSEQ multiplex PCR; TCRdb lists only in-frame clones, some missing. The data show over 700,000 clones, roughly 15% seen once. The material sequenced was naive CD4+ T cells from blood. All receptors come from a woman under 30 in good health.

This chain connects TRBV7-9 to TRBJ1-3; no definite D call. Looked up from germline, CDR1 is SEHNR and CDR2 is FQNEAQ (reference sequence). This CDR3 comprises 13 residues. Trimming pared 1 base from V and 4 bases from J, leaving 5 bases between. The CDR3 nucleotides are TGTGCCAGCAGCTTAGTAGCCGGAAACACCATATATTTT. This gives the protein CASSLVAGNTIYF.

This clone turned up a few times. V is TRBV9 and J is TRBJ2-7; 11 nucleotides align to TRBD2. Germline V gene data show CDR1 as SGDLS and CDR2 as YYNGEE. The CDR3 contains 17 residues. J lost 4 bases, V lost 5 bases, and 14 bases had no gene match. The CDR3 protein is CASRLAGGPVQLYEQYF. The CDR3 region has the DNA TGTGCCAGCAGATTAGCGGGAGGGCCTGTTCAACTATACGAGCAGTACTTC.

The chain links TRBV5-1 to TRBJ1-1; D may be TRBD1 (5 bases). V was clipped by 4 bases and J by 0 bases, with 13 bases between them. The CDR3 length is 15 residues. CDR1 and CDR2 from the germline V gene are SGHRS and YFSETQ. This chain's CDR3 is CASSVTRGMNTEAFF. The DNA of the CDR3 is TGCGCCAGCAGCGTCACCCGGGGGATGAACACTGAAGCTTTCTTT. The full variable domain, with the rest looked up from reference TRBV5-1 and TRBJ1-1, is KAGVTQTPRYLIKTRGQQVTLSCSPISGHRSVSWYQQTPGQGLQFLFEYFSETQRNKGNFPGRFSGRQFSNSRSEMNVSTLELGDSALYLCASSVTRGMNTEAFFGQGTRLTVV.

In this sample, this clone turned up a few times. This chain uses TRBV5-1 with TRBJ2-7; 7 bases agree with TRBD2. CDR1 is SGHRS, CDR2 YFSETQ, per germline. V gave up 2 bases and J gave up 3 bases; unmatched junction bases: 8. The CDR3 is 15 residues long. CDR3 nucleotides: TGCGCCAGCAGCTTCGGAGGCGGGAGATTCTACGAGCAGTACTTC. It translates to CASSFGGGRFYEQYF.

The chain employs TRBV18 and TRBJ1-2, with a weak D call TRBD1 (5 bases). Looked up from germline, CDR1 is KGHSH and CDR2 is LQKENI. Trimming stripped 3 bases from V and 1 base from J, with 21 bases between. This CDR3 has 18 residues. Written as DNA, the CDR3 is TGTGCCAGCTCACCGAATCTTGACAGCATAACTAATAACTATGGCTACACCTTC. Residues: CASSPNLDSITNNYGYTF.

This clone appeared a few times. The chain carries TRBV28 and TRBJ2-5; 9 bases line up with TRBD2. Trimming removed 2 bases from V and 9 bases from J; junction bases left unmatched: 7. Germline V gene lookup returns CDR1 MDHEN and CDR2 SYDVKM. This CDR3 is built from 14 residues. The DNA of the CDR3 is TGTGCCAGCAGTTTACATGGTAGCGGGAGTTCCCAGTACTTC. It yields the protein CASSLHGSGSSQYF.

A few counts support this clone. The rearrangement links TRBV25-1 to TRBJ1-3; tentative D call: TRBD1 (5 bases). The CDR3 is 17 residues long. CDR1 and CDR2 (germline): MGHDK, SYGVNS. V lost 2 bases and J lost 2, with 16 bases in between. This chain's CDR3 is CASSERSGAAPGNTIYF. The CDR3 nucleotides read TGTGCCAGCAGTGAACGATCTGGGGCCGCACCTGGAAACACCATATATTTT.

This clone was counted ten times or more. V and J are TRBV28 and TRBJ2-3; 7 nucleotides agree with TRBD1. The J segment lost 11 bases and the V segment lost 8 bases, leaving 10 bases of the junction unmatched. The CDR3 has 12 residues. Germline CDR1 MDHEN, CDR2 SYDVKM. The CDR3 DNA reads TGTGCCAGCGACGGACAGGAGCCAAAGCAGTATTTT. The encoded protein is CASDGQEPKQYF.

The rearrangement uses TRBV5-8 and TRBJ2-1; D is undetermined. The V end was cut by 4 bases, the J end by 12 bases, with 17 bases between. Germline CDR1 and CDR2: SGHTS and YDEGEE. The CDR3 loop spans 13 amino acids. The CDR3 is CASSPMGRVGQFF. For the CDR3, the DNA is TGTGCCAGCAGCCCCATGGGAAGGGTGGGGCAGTTCTTC.

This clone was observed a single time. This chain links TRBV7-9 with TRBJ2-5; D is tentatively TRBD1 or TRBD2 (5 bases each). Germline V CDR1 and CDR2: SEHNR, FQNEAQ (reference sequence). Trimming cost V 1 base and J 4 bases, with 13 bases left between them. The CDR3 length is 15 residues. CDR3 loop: CASSLGNRGGETQYF. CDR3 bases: TGTGCCAGCAGCTTAGGGAATCGTGGGGGAGAGACCCAGTACTTC.

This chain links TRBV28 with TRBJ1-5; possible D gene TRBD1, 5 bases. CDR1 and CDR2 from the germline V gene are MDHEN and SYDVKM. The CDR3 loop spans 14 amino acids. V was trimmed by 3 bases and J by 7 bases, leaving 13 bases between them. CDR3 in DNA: TGTGCCAGCAGTTTCAGTCGGCGGGGGCAGCCCCAGCATTTT. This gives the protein CASSFSRRGQPQHF.

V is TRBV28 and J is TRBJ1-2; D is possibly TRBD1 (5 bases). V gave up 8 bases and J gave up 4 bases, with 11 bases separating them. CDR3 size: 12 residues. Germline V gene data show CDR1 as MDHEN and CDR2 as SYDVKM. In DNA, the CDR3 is TGTGCCAGCCGGGACTTAAGCTATGGCTACACCTTC. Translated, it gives CASRDLSYGYTF.

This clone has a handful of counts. The CDR3 sequence: CASSLAMTSGIRYTDTQYF. CDR3 nucleotides: TGTGCCAGCAGCTTAGCGATGACTAGCGGGATAAGGTACACAGATACGCAGTATTTT. The genes are TRBV7-2 and TRBJ2-3, with 11 bases matching TRBD2. The CDR3 is made up of 19 amino acids. J gave up 2 bases and V 0 bases, and 10 bases lay outside the gene matches. Germline CDR1 SGHTA, CDR2 FQGNSA.

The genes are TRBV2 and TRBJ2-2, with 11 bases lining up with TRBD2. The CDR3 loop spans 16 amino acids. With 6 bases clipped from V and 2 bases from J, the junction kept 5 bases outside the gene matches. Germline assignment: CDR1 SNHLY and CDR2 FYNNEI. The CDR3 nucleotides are TGTGCCAGCAGACCAACTAGCGGGAGTAACACCGGGGAGCTGTTTTTT. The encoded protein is CASRPTSGSNTGELFF.

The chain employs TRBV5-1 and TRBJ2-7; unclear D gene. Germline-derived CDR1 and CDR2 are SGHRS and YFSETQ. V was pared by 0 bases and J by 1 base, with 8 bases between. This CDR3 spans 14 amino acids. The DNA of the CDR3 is TGCGCCAGCAGCTTGGCCACGAGGTCCTACGAGCAGTACTTC. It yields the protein CASSLATRSYEQYF.

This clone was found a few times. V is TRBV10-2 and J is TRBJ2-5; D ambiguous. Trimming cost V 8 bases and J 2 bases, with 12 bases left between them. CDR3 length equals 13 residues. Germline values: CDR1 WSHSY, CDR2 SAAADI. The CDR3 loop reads CASGRAGQETQYF. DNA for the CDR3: TGCGCCAGCGGCCGGGCTGGTCAAGAGACCCAGTACTTC.

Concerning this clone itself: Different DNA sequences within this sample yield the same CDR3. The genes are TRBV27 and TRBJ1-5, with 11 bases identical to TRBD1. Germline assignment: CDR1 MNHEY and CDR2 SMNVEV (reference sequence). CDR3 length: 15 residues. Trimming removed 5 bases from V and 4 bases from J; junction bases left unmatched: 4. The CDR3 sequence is CASSPGTGGNQPQHF. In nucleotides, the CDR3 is TGTGCCAGCAGTCCCGGGACAGGGGGTAATCAGCCCCAGCATTTT.

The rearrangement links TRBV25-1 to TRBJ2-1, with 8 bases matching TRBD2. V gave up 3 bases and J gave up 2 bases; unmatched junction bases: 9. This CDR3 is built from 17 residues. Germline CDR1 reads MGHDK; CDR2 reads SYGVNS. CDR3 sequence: CASSDAAGTRTYNEQFF. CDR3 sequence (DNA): TGTGCCAGCAGTGATGCCGCCGGGACTAGGACCTACAATGAGCAGTTCTTC.

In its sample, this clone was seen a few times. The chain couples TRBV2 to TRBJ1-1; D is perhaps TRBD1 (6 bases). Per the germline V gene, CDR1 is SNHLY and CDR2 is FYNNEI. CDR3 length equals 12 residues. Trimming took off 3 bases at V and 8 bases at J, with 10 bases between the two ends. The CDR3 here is CASSDNRAEAFF. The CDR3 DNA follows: TGTGCCAGCAGTGATAACAGGGCAGAAGCTTTCTTT.

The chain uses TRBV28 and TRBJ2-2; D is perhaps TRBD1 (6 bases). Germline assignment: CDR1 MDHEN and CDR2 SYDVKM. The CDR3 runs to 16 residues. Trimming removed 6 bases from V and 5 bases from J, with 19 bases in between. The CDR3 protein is CASRTNRDGWTGELFF. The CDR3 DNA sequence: TGTGCCAGCAGAACAAACAGGGATGGATGGACCGGGGAGCTGTTTTTT.

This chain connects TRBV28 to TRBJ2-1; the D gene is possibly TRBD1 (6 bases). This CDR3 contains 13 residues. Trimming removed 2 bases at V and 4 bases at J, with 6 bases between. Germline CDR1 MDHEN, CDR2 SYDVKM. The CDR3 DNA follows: TGTGCCAGCAGTTTAGGACAGTACAATGAGCAGTTCTTC. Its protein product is CASSLGQYNEQFF.

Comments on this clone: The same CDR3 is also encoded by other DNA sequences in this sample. The CDR3 DNA sequence: TGTGCCAGCAGCCCCCGGGGCGGCAACAATGAGCAGTTCTTC. Translation gives CASSPRGGNNEQFF. The genes are TRBV7-2 and TRBJ2-1; D tentatively fits TRBD1 or TRBD2 (5 bases each). The V gene's germline CDR1 is SGHTA and CDR2 FQGNSA. Trimming cost V 5 bases and J 5 bases, with 13 bases left between them. This CDR3 spans 14 amino acids.

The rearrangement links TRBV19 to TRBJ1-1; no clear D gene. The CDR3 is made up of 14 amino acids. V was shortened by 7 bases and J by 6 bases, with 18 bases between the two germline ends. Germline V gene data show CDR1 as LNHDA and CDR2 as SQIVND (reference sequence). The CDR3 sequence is CASKVREVGPEAFF. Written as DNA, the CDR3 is TGTGCCAGTAAAGTGAGGGAGGTGGGCCCTGAAGCTTTCTTT.

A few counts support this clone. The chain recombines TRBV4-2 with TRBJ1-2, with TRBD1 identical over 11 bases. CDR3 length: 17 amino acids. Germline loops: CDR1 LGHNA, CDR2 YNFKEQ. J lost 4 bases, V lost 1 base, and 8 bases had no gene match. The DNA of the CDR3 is TGTGCCAGCAGCCAAGCGTTGGACAGGGGGCGGGGCTATGGCTACACCTTC. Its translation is CASSQALDRGRGYGYTF.

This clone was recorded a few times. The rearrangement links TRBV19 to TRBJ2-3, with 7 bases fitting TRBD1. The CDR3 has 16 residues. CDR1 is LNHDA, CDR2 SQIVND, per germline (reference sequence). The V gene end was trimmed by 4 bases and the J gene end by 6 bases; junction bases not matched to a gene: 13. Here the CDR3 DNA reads TGTGCCAGTAGTAGCCCAGAACAGACAGGGTCGGATACGCAGTATTTT. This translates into CASSSPEQTGSDTQYF. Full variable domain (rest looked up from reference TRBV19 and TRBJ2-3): DGGITQSPKYLFRKEGQNVTLSCEQNLNHDAMYWYRQDPGQGLRLIYYSQIVNDFQKGDIAEGYSVSREKKESFPLTVTSAQKNPTAFYLCASSSPEQTGSDTQYFGPGTRLTVL.

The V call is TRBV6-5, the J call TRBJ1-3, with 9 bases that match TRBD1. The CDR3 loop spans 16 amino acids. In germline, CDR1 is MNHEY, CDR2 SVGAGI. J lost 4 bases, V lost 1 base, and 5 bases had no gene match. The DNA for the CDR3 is TGTGCCAGCAGTTACTTGGGGACAGGGCGCGGAAACACCATATATTTT. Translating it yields CASSYLGTGRGNTIYF.

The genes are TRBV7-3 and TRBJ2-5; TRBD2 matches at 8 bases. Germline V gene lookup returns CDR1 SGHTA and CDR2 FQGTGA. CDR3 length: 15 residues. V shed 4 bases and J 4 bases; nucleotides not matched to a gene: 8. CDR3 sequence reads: CASSSSGLASETQYF. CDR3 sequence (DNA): TGTGCCAGCAGCTCTTCCGGACTAGCTTCAGAGACCCAGTACTTC.

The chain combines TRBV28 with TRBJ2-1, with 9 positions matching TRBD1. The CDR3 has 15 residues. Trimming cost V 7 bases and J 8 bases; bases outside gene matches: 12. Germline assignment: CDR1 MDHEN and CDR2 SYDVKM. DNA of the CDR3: TGTGCCAGCACCCCGGGGGACAGGGCGGTCTATGAGCAGTTCTTC. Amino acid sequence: CASTPGDRAVYEQFF.

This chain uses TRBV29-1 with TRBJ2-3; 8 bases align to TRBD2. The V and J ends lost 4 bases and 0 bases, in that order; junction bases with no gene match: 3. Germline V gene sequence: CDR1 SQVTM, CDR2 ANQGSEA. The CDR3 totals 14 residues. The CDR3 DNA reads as TGCAGCGTTGGTCCTAGCGGGAGCACAGATACGCAGTATTTT. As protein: CSVGPSGSTDTQYF.